The TCR beta chain described here comes from a study of lymphopenia after photon versus proton radiotherapy. The study, taken as a whole, reports: Photon-treated patients lost naive T cells and TCR diversity; proton-treated stayed stable.

The germline V gene has CDR1 SEHNR and CDR2 FQNEAQ (reference sequence). Trimming pared 3 bases from V and 4 bases from J, leaving 15 bases between. The CDR3 spans 15 residues. Using immunoSEQ multiplex PCR, the repertoire was profiled, and TCRdb retains in-frame clones only, with some absent. The data show approximately 150,000 clones, roughly nine tenths seen once. Remarks on this clone: Its antigen remains unknown.

The source was peripheral blood, collected from a patient treated with photon-based radiotherapy. The genes are TRBV7-9 and TRBJ1-2, with D possibly matching TRBD1 (6 bases). The sequence derives from a man in his fifties or sixties with gastric cancer. CDR3 amino acids: CASSFWGAQFYGYTF. The CDR3, as DNA: TGTGCCAGCAGCTTCTGGGGGGCCCAGTTCTATGGCTACACCTTC.